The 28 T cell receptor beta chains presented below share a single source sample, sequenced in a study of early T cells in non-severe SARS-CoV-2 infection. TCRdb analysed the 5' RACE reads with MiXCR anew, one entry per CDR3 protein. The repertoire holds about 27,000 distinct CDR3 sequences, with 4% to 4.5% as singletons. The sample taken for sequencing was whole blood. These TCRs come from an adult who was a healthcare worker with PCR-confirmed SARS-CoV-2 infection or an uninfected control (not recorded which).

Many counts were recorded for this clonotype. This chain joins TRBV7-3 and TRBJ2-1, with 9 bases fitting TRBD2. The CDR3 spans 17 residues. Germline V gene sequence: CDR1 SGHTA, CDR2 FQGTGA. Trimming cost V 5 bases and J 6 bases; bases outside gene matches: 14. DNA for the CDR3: TGTGCCAGCAGCCCAAACACGTTAGCGGGAGTGGGCAATGAGCAGTTCTTC. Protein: CASSPNTLAGVGNEQFF.

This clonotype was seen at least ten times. The CDR3 loop is CASSPDTGELFF. CDR3 in DNA: TGTGCCAGCAGCCCGGACACCGGGGAGCTGTTTTTT. This chain links TRBV5-6 with TRBJ2-2, with D hard to call. Trimming pared 4 bases from V and 3 bases from J, leaving 4 bases between. This CDR3 region has 12 residues. CDR1 is SGHDT and CDR2 is YYEEEE in the germline V gene. Variable domain in full (rest from reference TRBV5-6 and TRBJ2-2): DAGVTQSPTHLIKTRGQQVTLRCSPKSGHDTVSWYQQALGQGPQFIFQYYEEEERQRGNFPDRFSGHQFPNYSSELNVNALLLGDSALYLCASSPDTGELFFGEGSRLTVL.

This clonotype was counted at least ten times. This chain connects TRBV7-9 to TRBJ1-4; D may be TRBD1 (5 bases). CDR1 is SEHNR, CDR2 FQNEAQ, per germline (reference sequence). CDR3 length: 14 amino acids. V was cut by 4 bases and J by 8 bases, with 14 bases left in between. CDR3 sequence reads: CASSWDPQGEKLFF. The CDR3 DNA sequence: TGTGCCAGCAGCTGGGACCCGCAGGGAGAAAAACTGTTTTTT.

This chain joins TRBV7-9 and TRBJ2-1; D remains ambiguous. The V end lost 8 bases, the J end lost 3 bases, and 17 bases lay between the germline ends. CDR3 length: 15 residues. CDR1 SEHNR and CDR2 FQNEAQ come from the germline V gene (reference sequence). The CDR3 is CASLARTQLYNEQFF. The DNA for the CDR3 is TGTGCCAGCTTAGCACGCACCCAGCTCTACAATGAGCAGTTCTTC.

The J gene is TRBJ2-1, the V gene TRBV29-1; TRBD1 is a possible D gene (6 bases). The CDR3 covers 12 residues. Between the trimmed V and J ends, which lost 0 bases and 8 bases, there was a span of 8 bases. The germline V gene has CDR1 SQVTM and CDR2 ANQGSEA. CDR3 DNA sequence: TGCAGCGTTGAAGAGGGGGCCGATGAGCAGTTCTTC. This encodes CSVEEGADEQFF.

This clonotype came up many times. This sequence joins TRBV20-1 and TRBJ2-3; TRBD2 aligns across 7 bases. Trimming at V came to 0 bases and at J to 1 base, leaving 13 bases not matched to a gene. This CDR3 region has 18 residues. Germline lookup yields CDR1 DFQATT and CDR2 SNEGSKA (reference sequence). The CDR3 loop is CSARDFRGPSGGTDTQYF. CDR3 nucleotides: TGCAGTGCTAGAGATTTTAGAGGGCCAAGCGGGGGCACAGATACGCAGTATTTT.

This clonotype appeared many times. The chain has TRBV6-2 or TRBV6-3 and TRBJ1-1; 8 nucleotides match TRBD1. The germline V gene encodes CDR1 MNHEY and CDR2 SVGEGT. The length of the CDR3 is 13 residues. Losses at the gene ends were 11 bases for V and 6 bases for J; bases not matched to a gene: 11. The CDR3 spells CAASETGVPEAFF. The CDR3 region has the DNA TGTGCCGCCAGCGAGACAGGGGTCCCTGAAGCTTTCTTT.

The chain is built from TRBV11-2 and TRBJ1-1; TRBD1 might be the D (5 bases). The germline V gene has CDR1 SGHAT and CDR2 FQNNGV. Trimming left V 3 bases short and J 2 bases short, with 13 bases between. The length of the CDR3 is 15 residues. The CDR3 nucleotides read TGTGCCAGCAGCTTTCCCCGGACACATAACACTGAAGCTTTCTTT. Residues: CASSFPRTHNTEAFF. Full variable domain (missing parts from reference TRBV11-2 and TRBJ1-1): EAGVAQSPRYKIIEKRQSVAFWCNPISGHATLYWYQQILGQGPKLLIQFQNNGVVDDSQLPKDRFSAERLKGVDSTLKIQPAKLEDSAVYLCASSFPRTHNTEAFFGQGTRLTVV.

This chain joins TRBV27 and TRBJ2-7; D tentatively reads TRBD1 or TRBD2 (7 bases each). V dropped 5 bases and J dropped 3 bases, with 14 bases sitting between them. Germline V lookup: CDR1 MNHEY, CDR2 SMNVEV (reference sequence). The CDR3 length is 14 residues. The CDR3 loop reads CASSNQGGGYEQYF. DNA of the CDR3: TGTGCCAGCAGTAACCAGGGGGGGGGCTACGAGCAGTACTTC.

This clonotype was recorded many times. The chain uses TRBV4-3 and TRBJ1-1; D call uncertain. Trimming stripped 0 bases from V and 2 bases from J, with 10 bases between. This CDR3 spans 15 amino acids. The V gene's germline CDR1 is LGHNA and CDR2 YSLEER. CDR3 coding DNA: TGCGCCAGCAGCCAAGATGTATACAGTAACACTGAAGCTTTCTTT. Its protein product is CASSQDVYSNTEAFF.

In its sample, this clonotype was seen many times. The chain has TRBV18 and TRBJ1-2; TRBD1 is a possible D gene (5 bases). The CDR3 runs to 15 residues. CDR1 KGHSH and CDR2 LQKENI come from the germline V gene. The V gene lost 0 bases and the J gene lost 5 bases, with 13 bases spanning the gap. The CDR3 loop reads CASSPPSAGKYGYTF. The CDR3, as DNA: TGTGCCAGCTCACCACCGTCAGCAGGGAAGTATGGCTACACCTTC.

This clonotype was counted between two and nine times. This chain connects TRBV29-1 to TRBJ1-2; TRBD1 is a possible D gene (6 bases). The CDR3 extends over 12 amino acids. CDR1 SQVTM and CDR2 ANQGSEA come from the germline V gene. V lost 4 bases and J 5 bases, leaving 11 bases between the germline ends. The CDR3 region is CSVVGQGYGYTF. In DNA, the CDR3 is TGCAGCGTTGTCGGGCAGGGGTATGGCTACACCTTC.

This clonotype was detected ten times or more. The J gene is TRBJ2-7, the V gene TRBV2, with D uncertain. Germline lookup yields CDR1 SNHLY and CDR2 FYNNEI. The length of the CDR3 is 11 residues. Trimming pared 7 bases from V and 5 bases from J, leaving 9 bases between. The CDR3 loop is CASKTVHEQYF. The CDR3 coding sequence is TGTGCCAGCAAGACGGTCCACGAGCAGTACTTC.

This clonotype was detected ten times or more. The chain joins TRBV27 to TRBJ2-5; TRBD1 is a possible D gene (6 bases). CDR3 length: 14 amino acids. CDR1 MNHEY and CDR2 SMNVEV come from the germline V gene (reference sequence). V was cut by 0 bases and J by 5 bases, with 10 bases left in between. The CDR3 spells CASSLSDSLETQYF. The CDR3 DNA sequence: TGTGCCAGCAGTTTATCGGACAGTTTGGAGACCCAGTACTTC.

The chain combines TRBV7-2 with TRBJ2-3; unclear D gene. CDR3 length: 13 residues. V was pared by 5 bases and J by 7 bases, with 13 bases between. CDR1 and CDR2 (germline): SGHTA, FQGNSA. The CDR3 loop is CASSPPSLNTQYF. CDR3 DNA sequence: TGTGCCAGCAGCCCACCGAGTCTAAATACGCAGTATTTT. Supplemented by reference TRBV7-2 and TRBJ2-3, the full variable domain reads GAGVSQSPSNKVTEKGKDVELRCDPISGHTALYWYRQSLGQGLEFLIYFQGNSAPDKSGLPSDRFSAERTGGSVSTLTIQRTQQEDSAVYLCASSPPSLNTQYFGPGTRLTVL.

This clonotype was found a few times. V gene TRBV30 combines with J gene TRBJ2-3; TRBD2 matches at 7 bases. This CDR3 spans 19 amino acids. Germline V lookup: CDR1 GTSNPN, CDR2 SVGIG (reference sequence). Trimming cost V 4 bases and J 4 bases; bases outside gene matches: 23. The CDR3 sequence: CAWTALIPQRGFVSDTQYF. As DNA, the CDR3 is TGTGCCTGGACTGCTCTGATCCCCCAGCGGGGTTTTGTCTCAGATACGCAGTATTTT.

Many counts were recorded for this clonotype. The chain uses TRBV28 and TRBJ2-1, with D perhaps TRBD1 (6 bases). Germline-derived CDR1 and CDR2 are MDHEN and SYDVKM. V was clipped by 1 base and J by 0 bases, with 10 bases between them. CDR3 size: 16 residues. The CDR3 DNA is TGTGCCAGCAGTTTATCCGGGACACTCTCCTACAATGAGCAGTTCTTC. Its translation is CASSLSGTLSYNEQFF.

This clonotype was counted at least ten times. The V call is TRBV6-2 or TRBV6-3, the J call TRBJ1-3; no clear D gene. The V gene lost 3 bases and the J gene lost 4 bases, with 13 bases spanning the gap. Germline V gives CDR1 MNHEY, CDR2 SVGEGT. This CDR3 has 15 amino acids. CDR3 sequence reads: CASSYSGSSGNTIYF. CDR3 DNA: TGTGCCAGCAGTTATTCCGGATCTTCGGGAAACACCATATATTTT.

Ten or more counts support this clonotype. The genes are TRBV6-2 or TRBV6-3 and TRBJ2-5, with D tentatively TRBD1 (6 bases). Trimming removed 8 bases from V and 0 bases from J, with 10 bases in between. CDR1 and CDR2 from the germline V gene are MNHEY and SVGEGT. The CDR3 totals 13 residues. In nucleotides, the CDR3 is TGTGCCAGCGGACAGAGGTACCAAGAGACCCAGTACTTC. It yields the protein CASGQRYQETQYF.

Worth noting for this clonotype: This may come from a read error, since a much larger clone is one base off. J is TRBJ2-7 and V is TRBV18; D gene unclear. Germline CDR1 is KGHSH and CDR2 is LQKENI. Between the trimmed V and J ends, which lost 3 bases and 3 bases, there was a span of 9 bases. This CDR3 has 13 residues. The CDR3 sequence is CASSPGMDYEQYF. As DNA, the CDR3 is TGTGCCAGCTCACCGGGGATGGACTACGAGCAGTACTTC.

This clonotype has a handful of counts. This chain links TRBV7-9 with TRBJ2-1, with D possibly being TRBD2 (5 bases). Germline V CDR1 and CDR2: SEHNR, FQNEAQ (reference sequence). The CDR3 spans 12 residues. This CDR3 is CAASGSGNEQFF. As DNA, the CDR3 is TGTGCGGCTAGTGGGAGTGGCAATGAGCAGTTCTTC.

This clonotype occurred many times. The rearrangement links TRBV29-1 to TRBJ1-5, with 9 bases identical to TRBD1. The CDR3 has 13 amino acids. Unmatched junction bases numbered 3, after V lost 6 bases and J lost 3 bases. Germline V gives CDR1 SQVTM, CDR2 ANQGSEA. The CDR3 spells CSVSQGANQPQHF. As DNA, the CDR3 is TGCAGCGTATCACAGGGGGCCAATCAGCCCCAGCATTTT.

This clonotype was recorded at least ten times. The CDR3 DNA reads as TGTGCCAGTAGTGCACTAAATCAGCCCCAGCATTTT. Protein: CASSALNQPQHF. This chain links TRBV19 with TRBJ1-5; D not resolved. From germline, CDR1 is LNHDA and CDR2 SQIVND (reference sequence). The CDR3 has 12 residues. Trimming left V 5 bases short and J 4 bases short, with 6 bases between.

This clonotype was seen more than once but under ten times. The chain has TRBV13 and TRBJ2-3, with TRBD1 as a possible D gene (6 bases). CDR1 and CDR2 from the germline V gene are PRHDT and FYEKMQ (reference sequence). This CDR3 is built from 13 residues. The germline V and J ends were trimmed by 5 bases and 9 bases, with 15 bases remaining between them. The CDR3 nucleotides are TGTGCCAGCAGCCCAGGGGCGGGCAGGACGCAGTATTTT. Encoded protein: CASSPGAGRTQYF.

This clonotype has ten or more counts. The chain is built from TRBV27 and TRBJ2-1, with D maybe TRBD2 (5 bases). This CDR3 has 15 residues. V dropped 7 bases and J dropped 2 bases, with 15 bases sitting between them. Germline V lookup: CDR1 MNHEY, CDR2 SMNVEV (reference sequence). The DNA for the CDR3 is TGTGCCAGCACCTCCCCGGAGGCGGCCTACAATGAGCAGTTCTTC. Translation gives CASTSPEAAYNEQFF.

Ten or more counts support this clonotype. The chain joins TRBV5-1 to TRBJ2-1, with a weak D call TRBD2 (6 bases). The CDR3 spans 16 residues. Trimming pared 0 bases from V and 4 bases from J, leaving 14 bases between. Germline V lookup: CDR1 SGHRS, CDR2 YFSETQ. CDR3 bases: TGCGCCAGCAGCTTGGGCGGGACGGGGCAATACAATGAGCAGTTCTTC. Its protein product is CASSLGGTGQYNEQFF.

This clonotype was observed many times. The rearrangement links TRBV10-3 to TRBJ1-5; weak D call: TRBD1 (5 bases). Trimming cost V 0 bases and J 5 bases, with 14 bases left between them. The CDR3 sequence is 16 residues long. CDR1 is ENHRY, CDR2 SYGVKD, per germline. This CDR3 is CAISESNSAGDQPQHF. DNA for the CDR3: TGTGCCATCAGTGAGTCGAATAGTGCGGGGGATCAGCCCCAGCATTTT.

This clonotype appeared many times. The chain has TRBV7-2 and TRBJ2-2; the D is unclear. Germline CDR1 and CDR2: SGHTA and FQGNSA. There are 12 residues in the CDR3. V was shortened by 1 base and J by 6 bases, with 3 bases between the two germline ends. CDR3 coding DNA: TGTGCCAGCAGCTTAGGACCCGGGGAGCTGTTTTTT. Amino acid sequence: CASSLGPGELFF.